This T cell receptor beta chain was retrieved from a study of cytomegalovirus exposure and HLA in healthy donors. Study conclusions and caveats: Earlier results showed most TCR beta V segments being productive about 87% or about 30% of the time.

CDR3 length: 16 amino acids. Germline V gene data show CDR1 as KGHSH and CDR2 as LQKENI. Trimming at V came to 0 bases and at J to 8 bases, leaving 7 bases not matched to a gene. This clone appeared once. Its target is not known. Both 60 Vbeta primers and 13 Jbeta primers went into the PCR. TCRdb keeps only in-frame clones here, not all; method: immunoSEQ multiplex PCR. The sample lists 150,000 to 200,000 clones; around three quarters were seen once. The sequencing input was PBMCs. The receptor's source is a man aged 35 to 55 in good health and CMV-seronegative. The V call is TRBV18, the J call TRBJ2-1; 10 bases fit TRBD2. The CDR3 sequence: CASSPPQREGHDEQFF. The CDR3 DNA reads TGTGCCAGCTCACCACCACAGCGGGAGGGCCACGATGAGCAGTTCTTC.